What follows are 10 T cell receptor beta chains derived from one specimen sequenced in a study of blood T cell repertoires in COVID-19. The repertoire was sequenced with immunoSEQ multiplex PCR; TCRdb's copy has only in-frame clones and lacks some. The sample has 300,000 to 350,000 clones; 85% to 90% are singletons. The sequenced sample was peripheral blood. Every receptor here comes from a woman in her sixties or seventies with COVID-19, enrolled during active disease.

The chain links TRBV7-8 to TRBJ1-2, with TRBD1 matching over 8 bases. The CDR3 consists of 13 residues. CDR1 and CDR2 from the germline V gene are SGHVS and FQNEAQ. Trimming took 5 bases from V and 6 from J; bases not matched to a gene: 5. In DNA form, the CDR3 reads TGTGCCAGCAGCCCCGGACAGGGAAATGGCTACACCTTC. Protein sequence: CASSPGQGNGYTF.

This chain uses TRBV7-9 with TRBJ2-7, with D perhaps TRBD2 (5 bases). V shed 4 bases and J shed 0 bases, with 25 bases lying between them. The CDR3 loop spans 19 amino acids. Looked up from germline, CDR1 is SEHNR and CDR2 is FQNEAQ (reference sequence). The CDR3 reads CASSSRLPSEGMSSYEQYF. The CDR3 DNA sequence: TGTGCCAGCAGCTCGCGCCTCCCCTCAGAGGGAATGAGCTCCTACGAGCAGTACTTC.

The chain links TRBV9 to TRBJ2-1; 7 positions match TRBD2. J gave up 3 bases and V 1 base, and 1 base lay outside the gene matches. This CDR3 spans 14 amino acids. From germline, CDR1 is SGDLS and CDR2 YYNGEE. CDR3 protein: CASSVRGDYNEQFF. The CDR3 DNA reads as TGTGCCAGCAGCGTACGGGGGGACTACAATGAGCAGTTCTTC. Supplemented by reference TRBV9 and TRBJ2-1, the full variable domain reads DSGVTQTPKHLITATGQRVTLRCSPRSGDLSVYWYQQSLDQGLQFLIQYYNGEERAKGNILERFSAQQFPDLHSELNLSSLELGDSALYFCASSVRGDYNEQFFGPGTRLTVL.

This sequence joins TRBV30 and TRBJ2-1; 7 nucleotides line up with TRBD1. Trimming at V came to 1 base and at J to 8 bases, leaving 11 bases not matched to a gene. The CDR3 is 15 residues long. Looked up from germline, CDR1 is GTSNPN and CDR2 is SVGIG (reference sequence). The CDR3 spells CAWSAPGGWGDEQFF. CDR3 coding DNA: TGTGCCTGGAGTGCCCCAGGGGGTTGGGGCGATGAGCAGTTCTTC.

This chain links TRBV28 with TRBJ1-2; TRBD1 matches 9 bases. This CDR3 contains 14 residues. Losses at the gene ends were 9 bases for V and 2 bases for J; bases not matched to a gene: 7. Germline CDR1 reads MDHEN; CDR2 reads SYDVKM. CDR3 bases: TGTGCCAGTTCTGGAACAGGGGGCAACTATGGCTACACCTTC. Translating it yields CASSGTGGNYGYTF.

This CDR3 is CARQTGESSYEQYF. The CDR3 bases are TGTGCCCGACAAACAGGTGAAAGCTCCTACGAGCAGTACTTC. J is TRBJ2-7 and V is TRBV3-1 (or the pseudogene TRBV3-2); perhaps TRBD1 as D (5 bases). The CDR3 contains 14 residues. Germline V gene data show CDR1 as LGHDT and CDR2 as YNNKEL (reference sequence). V lost 11 bases to trimming and J lost 0 bases, with 17 bases between them.

This clone was found a few times. J is TRBJ1-1 and V is TRBV9; TRBD1 matches at 7 bases. V was clipped by 0 bases and J by 1 base; unmatched bases: 3. Germline V gene sequence: CDR1 SGDLS, CDR2 YYNGEE. The CDR3 extends over 15 amino acids. CDR3 DNA sequence: TGTGCCAGCAGCGTAGGACAGGGATGGAACACTGAAGCTTTCTTT. Protein product: CASSVGQGWNTEAFF.

The chain carries TRBV28 and TRBJ2-5, with 8 bases lining up with TRBD2. After removal of 1 base from V and 6 bases from J, the junction contained 4 bases not matched to a gene. CDR3 size: 14 residues. Germline V gives CDR1 MDHEN, CDR2 SYDVKM. Written as DNA, the CDR3 is TGTGCCAGCAGTTTATCTACGGGGGGGCAGACCCAGTACTTC. Protein product: CASSLSTGGQTQYF.

The chain carries TRBV30 and TRBJ1-3; D gene unclear. V was shortened by 3 bases and J by 2 bases, with 11 bases between the two germline ends. The CDR3 contains 14 residues. Per the germline V gene, CDR1 is GTSNPN and CDR2 is SVGIG (reference sequence). CDR3 nucleotide sequence: TGTGCCTGGAGGGCAAACGGGGCTGGAAACACCATATATTTT. Amino acid sequence: CAWRANGAGNTIYF. The complete variable domain, with remaining parts taken from reference TRBV30 and TRBJ1-3, reads SQTIHQWPATLVQPVGSPLSLECTVEGTSNPNLYWYRQAAGRGLQLLFYSVGIGQISSEVPQNLSASRPQDRQFILSSKKLLLSDSGFYLCAWRANGAGNTIYFGEGSWLTVV.

The chain employs TRBV14 and TRBJ2-3; no reliable D call. Germline CDR1 reads SGHDN; CDR2 reads FVKESK. The V gene lost 4 bases and the J gene lost 4 bases, with 9 bases spanning the gap. The length of the CDR3 is 13 residues. The DNA for the CDR3 is TGTGCCAGCAGCCGCGGCCTGGCAGATACGCAGTATTTT. It is translated as CASSRGLADTQYF.